This paragraph reports one T cell receptor (beta chain). The clone's antigen remains unknown. No qualities accompany the bases; no much larger clone lies one base away. Using the deep immunoSEQ assay, TCR CDR3 regions were amplified from genomic DNA by multiplex PCR. Extracted genomic DNA from each cell subset was spread evenly across all wells of several immunoSEQ 96-well plates, with each plate serving as a replicate. For sorted subsets, each replicate PCR was loaded with roughly 0.2 ug genomic DNA, equivalent to 32,000 or so T cell genomes. Purified libraries were quantified with a Qubit 3.0 fluorometer, sized on a Bioanalyzer 2100, and re-quantified with the KAPA Library Quantification kit. A separate single-read 150-cycle Illumina NextSeq 550 flow cell was used to sequence each immunoSEQ 96-well plate. Turning to the authors' computational methods: Because only junctional sequences without quality scores were contained in the immunoSEQ output, filtering matching that applied to full-length reads could not be performed. Sequences were annotated with PyIR, a Python wrapper for IgBLAST v1.9, and V/J genes and CDR3 were assigned using IMGT germline references. Reads were filtered out if the reads had weak V/J assignments (E-value above 1e-6), no CDR3, stop codons, out-of-frame junctions, or ambiguous translated residues. V3J clonotypes were defined as sequences sharing an identical inferred V gene, J gene, and CDR3 amino acid sequence. Percentage overlap between repertoires was calculated by dividing the number of shared unique clonotypes by the size of the smaller repertoire. Three approaches were used to assess repertoire richness: RTK rarefaction, the Chao1 estimator, and Recon v2.1 estimates of unobserved clonotypes. Generation probabilities for all TCRbeta clonotypes obtained by the gDNA method from several donors were computed using OLGA. Here the immuneACCESS table is served through TCRdb, limited to in-frame sequences with V and J called. Missing clones are a known gap in these copies; in checked studies unresolved V genes cover under half, and the rest lacks a known reason. D and trimming were read from the DNA, whereas the V and J calls and clone size are those reported in that table. Recorded for this sample are some 2,000,000 clones; 95% of them occurred a single time. Jointly, the top ten make up around 0.13% of the sample.

This entry comes from a study of shared clonotypes between healthy human individuals (dated by TCRdb to the early 2020s). About the full investigation: Three men and a couple of women, aged 18 to 49 years, made up the cohort. For each donor, CD4 naive and CD4 memory were each run on three plates, CD8 naive on two plates, and CD8 memory on one plate. To increase sequencing depth and limit assay-specific biases, TCR repertoire library preparation and sequencing were carried out by different laboratories using diverse techniques. Leukapheresis yielded between about 0.94 and 8.9 billion PBMCs per donor. To estimate repertoire size and how much clonotypes are shared between individuals, the study performed deep sequencing of blood TCR repertoires from a handful of healthy adults.

General conclusions and limits of the study: Sampling was restricted to blood, and TCR repertoires in tissues likely differ from the TCR repertoires found in blood. Because the study included a small number of donors, the genetic and exposure-history diversity represented was limited. Even with the large sequencing depth, rarefaction of the sorted-subset datasets indicated that sequencing was incomplete. Compared with non-shared clonotypes, the clonotypes found in all four sorted-subset donors had higher generation probabilities. Larger estimated clonotype richness was generally found for naive subsets than for memory subsets. Across a handful of donors, around 5% of naive CD4, 3% to 3.5% of naive CD8, around 2.5% of memory CD4, and 0.4% to 0.45% of memory CD8 clonotypes were shared. Pairwise subsampling indicated that sequencing depth was expected to affect the degree of clonotype sharing among donors.

Donors were healthy HIV-negative adults with no recently reported acute infections or vaccinations. Every donor was a Caucasian adult living in Nashville, Tennessee, USA. CD4+ T cells were enriched through magnetic negative selection, after which naive cells were positively selected on CD45RA and the remaining negative fraction served as the memory subset. Blood was obtained by leukapheresis, after which PBMCs were separated by Ficoll-Histopaque density gradient centrifugation and cryopreserved in liquid nitrogen vapor phase. Analytical flow cytometry was used to check the purity and quantity of each magnetically sorted T cell population. Genomic DNA was isolated from every sorted fraction and measured by UV absorbance on a Nanodrop 2000c. The specimen was naive CD4+ T cells sorted from blood. The sample's cell subset or site label, in plain terms: CD45RA+ positively selected. The TCR sequence derives from a man younger than 35 in good health.

The bases are TGTGCCAGCAGTGAGAGGCCCCTAAAGGGCAGTAACTATCAGCCCCAGCATTTT. Its protein reads: CASSERPLKGSNYQPQHF. The V and J segments used are TRBV2 and TRBJ1-5, with an unclear D gene assignment. The CDR3, from cysteine to phenylalanine, totals 18 residues. Kept here is only the CDR3 DNA, which spans 54 bases and is read in frame from base 1. Per the germline V gene, SNHLY is the CDR1 and FYNNEI is the CDR2. The germline ends are 23 bases apart after V is trimmed by 3 bases and J by 5 bases.